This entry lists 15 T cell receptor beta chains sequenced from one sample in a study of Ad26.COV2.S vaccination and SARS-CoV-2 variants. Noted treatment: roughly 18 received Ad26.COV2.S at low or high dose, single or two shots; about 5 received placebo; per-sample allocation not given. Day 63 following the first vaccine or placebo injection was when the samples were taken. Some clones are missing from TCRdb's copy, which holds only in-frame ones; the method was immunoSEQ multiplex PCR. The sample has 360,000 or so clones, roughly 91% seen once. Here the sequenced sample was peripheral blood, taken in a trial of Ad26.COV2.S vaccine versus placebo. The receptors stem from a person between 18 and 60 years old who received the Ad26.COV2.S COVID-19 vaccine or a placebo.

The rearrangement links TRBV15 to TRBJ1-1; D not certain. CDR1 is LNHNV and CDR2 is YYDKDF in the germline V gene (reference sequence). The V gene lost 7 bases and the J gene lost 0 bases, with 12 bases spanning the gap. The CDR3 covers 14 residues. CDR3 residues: CATTPNGLNTEAFF. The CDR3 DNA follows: TGTGCCACCACCCCCAATGGGTTGAACACTGAAGCTTTCTTT.

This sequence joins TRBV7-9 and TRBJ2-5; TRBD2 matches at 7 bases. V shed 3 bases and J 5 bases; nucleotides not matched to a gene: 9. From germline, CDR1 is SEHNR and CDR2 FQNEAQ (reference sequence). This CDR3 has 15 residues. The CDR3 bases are TGTGCCAGCAGCTTGGCTAGCGGTCTCCGGGAGACCCAGTACTTC. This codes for CASSLASGLRETQYF.

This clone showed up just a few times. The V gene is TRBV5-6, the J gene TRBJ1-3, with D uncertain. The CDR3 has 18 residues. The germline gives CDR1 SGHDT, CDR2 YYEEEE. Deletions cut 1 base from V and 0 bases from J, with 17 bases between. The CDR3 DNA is TGTGCCAGCAGCTTGTCAGAATGGGCAGGCTACTCTGGAAACACCATATATTTT. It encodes CASSLSEWAGYSGNTIYF. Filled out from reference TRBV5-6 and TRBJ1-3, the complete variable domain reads DAGVTQSPTHLIKTRGQQVTLRCSPKSGHDTVSWYQQALGQGPQFIFQYYEEEERQRGNFPDRFSGHQFPNYSSELNVNALLLGDSALYLCASSLSEWAGYSGNTIYFGEGSWLTVV.

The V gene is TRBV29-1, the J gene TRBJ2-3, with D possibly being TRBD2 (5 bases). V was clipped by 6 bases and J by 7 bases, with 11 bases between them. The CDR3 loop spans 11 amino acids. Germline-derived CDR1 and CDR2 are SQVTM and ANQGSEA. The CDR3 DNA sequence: TGCAGCGTGGATCGAGGGTATACGCAGTATTTT. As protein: CSVDRGYTQYF.

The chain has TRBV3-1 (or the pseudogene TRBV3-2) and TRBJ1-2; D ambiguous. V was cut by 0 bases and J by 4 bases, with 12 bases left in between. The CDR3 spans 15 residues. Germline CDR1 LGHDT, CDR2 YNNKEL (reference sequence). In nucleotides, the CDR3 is TGTGCCAGCAGCCAAGATTGGAGGGTCACCTATGGCTACACCTTC. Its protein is CASSQDWRVTYGYTF.

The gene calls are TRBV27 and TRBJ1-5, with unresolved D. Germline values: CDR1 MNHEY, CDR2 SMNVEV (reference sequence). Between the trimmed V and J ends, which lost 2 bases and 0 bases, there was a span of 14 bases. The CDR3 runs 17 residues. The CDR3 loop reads CASSLAPLSGSNQPQHF. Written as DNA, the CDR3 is TGTGCCAGCAGTTTAGCCCCCTTATCGGGTAGCAATCAGCCCCAGCATTTT.

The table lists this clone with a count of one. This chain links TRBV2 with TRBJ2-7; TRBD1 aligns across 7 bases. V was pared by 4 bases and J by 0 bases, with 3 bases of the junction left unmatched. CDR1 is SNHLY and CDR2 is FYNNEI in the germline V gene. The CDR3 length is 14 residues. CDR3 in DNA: TGTGCCAGCAGTGTTAGGGACAGCTCCTACGAGCAGTACTTC. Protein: CASSVRDSSYEQYF.

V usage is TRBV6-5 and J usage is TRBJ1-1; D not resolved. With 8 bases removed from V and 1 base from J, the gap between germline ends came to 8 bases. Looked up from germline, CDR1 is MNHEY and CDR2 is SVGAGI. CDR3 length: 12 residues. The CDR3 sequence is CASGMSNTEAFF. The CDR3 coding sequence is TGTGCCAGCGGGATGTCGAACACTGAAGCTTTCTTT.

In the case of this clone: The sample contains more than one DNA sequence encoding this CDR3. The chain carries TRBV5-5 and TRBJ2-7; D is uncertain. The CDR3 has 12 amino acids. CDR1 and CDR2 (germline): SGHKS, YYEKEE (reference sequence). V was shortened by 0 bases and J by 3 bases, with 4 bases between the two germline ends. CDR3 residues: CASSLEGYEQYF. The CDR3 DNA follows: TGTGCCAGCAGCTTGGAAGGCTACGAGCAGTACTTC.

The CDR3 DNA reads TGTGCCAGCAGCACAAAGGGCTTGCTGCTGGCTTTCTTT. Protein: CASSTKGLLLAFF. The chain carries TRBV5-8 and TRBJ1-1; D not resolved. Germline V CDR1 and CDR2: SGHTS, YDEGEE. The CDR3 spans 13 residues. The V end was cut by 4 bases, the J end by 11 bases, with 18 bases between.

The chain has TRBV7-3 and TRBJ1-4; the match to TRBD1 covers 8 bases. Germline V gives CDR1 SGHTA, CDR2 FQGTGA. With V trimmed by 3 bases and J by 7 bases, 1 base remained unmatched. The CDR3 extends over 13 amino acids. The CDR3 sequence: CASSLGTGEKLFF. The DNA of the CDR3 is TGTGCCAGCAGCTTGGGGACAGGTGAAAAACTGTTTTTT.

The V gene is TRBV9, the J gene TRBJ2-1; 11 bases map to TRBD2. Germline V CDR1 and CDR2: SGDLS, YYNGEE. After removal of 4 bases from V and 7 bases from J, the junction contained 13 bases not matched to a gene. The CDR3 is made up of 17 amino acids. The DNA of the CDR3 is TGTGCCAGCAGCAATAATTTAGCGGGGGGGCCGTGGAATGAGCAGTTCTTC. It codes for CASSNNLAGGPWNEQFF.

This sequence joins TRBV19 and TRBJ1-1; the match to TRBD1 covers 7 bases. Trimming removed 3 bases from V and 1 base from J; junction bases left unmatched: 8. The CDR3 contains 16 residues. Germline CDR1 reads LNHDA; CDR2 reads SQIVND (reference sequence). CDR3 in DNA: TGTGCCAGTAGTATCTATCGGGACAGAGAGAACACTGAAGCTTTCTTT. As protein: CASSIYRDRENTEAFF.

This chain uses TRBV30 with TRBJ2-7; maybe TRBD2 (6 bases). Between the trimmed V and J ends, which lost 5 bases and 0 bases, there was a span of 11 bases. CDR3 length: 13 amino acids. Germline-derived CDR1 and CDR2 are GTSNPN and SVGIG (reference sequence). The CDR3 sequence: CAWAGRNSYEQYF. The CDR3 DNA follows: TGTGCCTGGGCGGGACGGAACTCCTACGAGCAGTACTTC.

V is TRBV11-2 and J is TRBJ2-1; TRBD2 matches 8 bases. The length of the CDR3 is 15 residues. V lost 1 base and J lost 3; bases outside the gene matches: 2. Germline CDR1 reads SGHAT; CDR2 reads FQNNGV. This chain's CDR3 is CASSLAGGVYNEQFF. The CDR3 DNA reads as TGTGCCAGCAGCTTAGCGGGGGGGGTCTACAATGAGCAGTTCTTC.